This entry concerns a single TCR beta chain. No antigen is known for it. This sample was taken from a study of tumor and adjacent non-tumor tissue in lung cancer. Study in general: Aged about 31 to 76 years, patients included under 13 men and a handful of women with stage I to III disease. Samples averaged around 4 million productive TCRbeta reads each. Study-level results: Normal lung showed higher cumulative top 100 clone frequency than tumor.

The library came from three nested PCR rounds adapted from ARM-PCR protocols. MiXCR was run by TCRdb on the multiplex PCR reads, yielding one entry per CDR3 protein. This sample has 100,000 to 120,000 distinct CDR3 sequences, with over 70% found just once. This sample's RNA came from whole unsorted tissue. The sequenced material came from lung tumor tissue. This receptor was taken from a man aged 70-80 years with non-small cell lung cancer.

CDR3 region: CASSLGTYHVYEQYF. The CDR3 DNA follows: TGCGCCAGCAGCTTGGGAACATACCACGTATACGAGCAGTACTTC. J is TRBJ2-7 and V is TRBV5-1; D is unresolved. V lost 0 bases to trimming and J lost 4 bases, with 14 bases between them. The CDR3 length is 15 residues. CDR1 and CDR2 from the germline V gene are SGHRS and YFSETQ.